The subject of this entry is one T cell receptor beta chain. Other DNA sequences in this sample translate to the same CDR3. The data derive from a study of blood T cell repertoires in COVID-19. Recruits, aged about 18 to 95 years, lived in roughly 22 US areas. Produced via immunoSEQ multiplex PCR; TCRdb's table is partial and in-frame only. This sample has 300,000 to 500,000 clones, with around nine tenths found just once. This receptor was identified in a woman younger than 45 with acute COVID-19. Specimen: PBMCs or T cells enriched from blood (not recorded which).

The CDR3 region is CASSEVGAGGRNEQFF. Written as DNA, the CDR3 is TGTGCCAGCAGTGAAGTCGGAGCGGGGGGGCGGAATGAGCAGTTCTTC. The chain combines TRBV6-1 with TRBJ2-1; 10 bases line up with TRBD2. V trimming: 1 base; J trimming: 7 bases; junction bases outside the gene matches: 7. The germline V gene has CDR1 MNHNS and CDR2 SASEGT. The CDR3 is made up of 16 amino acids.